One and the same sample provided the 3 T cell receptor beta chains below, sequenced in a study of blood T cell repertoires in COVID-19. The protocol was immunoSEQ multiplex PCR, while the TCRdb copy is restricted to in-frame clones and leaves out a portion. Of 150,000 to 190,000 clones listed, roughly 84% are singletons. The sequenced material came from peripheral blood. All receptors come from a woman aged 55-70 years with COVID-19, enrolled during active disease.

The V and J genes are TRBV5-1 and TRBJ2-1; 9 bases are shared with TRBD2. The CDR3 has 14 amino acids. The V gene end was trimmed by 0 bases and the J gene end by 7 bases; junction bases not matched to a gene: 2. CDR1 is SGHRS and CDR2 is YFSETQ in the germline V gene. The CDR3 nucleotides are TGCGCCAGCAGCTTGGGGCTAGCGGGAAATGAGCAGTTCTTC. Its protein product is CASSLGLAGNEQFF.

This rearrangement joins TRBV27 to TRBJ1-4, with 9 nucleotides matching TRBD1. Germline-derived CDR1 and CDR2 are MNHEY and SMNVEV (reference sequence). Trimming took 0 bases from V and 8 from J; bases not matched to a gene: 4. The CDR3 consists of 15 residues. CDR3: CASSLSGTGREKLFF. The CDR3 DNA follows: TGTGCCAGCAGTTTATCTGGGACAGGGAGGGAAAAACTGTTTTTT.

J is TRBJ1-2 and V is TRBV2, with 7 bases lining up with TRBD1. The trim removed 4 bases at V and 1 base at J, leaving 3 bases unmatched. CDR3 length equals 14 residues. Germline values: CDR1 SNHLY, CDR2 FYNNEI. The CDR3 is CASSGQGDNYGYTF. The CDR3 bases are TGTGCCAGCAGTGGACAGGGAGATAACTATGGCTACACCTTC.